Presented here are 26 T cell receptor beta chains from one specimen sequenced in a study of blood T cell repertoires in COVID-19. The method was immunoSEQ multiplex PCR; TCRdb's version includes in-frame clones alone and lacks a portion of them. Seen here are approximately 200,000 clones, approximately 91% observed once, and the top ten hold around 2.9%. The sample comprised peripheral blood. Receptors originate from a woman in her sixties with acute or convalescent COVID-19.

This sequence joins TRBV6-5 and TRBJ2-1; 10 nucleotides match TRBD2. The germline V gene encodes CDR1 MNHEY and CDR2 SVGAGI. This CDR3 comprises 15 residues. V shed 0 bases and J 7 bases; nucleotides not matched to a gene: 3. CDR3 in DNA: TGTGCCAGCAGTTACTCAGCTAGCGGGAGAAATGAGCAGTTCTTC. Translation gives CASSYSASGRNEQFF.

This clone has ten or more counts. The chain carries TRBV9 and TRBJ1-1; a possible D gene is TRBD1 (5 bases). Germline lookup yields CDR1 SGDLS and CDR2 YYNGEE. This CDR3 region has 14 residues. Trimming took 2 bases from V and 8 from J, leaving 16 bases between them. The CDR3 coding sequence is TGTGCCAGCAGCGTCGACGGGGGGTTCTTCGAAGCTTTCTTT. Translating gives CASSVDGGFFEAFF.

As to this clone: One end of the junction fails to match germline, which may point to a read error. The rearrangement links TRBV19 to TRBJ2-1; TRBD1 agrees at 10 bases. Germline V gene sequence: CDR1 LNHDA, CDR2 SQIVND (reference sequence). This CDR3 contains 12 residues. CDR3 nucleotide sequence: TGTGCCAGCCGACTACCTGGGACAGGGGTGATCTTC. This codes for CASRLPGTGVIF. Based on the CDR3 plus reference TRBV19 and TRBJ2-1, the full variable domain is DGGITQSPKYLFRKEGQNVTLSCEQNLNHDAMYWYRQDPGQGLRLIYYSQIVNDFQKGDIAEGYSVSREKKESFPLTVTSAQKNPTAFYLCASRLPGTGVIFGPGTRLTVL.

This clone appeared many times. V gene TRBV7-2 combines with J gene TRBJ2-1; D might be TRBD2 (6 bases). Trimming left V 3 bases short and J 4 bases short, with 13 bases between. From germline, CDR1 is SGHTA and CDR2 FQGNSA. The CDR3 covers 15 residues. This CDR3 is CASSFSPGLYNEQFF. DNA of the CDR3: TGTGCCAGCAGCTTTTCACCCGGACTATACAATGAGCAGTTCTTC.

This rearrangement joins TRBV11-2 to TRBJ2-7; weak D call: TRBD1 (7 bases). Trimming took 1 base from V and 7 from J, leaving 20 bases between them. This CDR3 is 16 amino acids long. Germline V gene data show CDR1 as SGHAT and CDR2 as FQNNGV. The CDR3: CASSLVGGGGYREQYF. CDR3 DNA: TGTGCCAGCAGCTTAGTAGGAGGAGGGGGCTACCGGGAGCAGTACTTC.

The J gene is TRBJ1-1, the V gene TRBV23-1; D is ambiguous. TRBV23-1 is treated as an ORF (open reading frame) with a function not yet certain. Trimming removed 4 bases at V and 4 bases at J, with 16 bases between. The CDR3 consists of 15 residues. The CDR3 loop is CASSPHTSSATEAFF. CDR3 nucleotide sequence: TGCGCCAGCAGTCCCCACACTTCGAGCGCCACTGAAGCTTTCTTT.

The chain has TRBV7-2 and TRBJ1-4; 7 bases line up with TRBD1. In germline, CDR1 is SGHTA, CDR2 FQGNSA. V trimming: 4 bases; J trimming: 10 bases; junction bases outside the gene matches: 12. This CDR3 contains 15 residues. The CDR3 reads CASSSPQGESRKLFF. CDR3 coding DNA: TGTGCCAGCAGCTCGCCCCAGGGGGAAAGTAGAAAACTGTTTTTT.

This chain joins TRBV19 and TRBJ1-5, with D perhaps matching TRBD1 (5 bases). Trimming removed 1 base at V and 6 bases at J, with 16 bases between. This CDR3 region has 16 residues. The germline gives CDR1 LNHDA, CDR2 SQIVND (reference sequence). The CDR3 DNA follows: TGTGCCAGTAGTATAGGGTCCCAGGGTTTATCTCAGCCCCAGCATTTT. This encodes CASSIGSQGLSQPQHF.

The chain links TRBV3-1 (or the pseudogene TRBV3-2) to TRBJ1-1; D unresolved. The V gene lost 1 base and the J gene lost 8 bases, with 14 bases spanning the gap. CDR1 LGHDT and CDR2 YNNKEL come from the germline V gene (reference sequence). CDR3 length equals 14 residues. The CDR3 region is CASSQGWNGIEAFF. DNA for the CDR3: TGTGCCAGCAGCCAAGGGTGGAACGGGATCGAAGCTTTCTTT.

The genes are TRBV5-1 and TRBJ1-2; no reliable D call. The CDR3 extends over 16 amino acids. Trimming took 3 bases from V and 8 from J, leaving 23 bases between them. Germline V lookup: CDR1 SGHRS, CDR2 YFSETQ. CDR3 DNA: TGCGCCAGCAGCTCCGGGAACGCCCGGCTACCGGGGGGCTACACCTTC. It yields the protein CASSSGNARLPGGYTF.

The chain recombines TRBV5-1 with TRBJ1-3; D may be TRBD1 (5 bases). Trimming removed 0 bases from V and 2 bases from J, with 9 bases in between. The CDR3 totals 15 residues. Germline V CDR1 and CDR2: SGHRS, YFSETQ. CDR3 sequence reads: CASSLGTRPGNTIYF. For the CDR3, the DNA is TGCGCCAGCAGCTTGGGGACACGTCCTGGAAACACCATATATTTT.

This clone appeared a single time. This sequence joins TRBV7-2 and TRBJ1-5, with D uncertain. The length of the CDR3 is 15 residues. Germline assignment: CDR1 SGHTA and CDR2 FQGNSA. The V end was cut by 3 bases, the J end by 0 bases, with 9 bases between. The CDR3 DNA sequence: TGTGCCAGCAGCTTGCGAGGCGTTAGCAATCAGCCCCAGCATTTT. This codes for CASSLRGVSNQPQHF. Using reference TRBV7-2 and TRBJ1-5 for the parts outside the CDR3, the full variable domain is GAGVSQSPSNKVTEKGKDVELRCDPISGHTALYWYRQSLGQGLEFLIYFQGNSAPDKSGLPSDRFSAERTGGSVSTLTIQRTQQEDSAVYLCASSLRGVSNQPQHFGDGTRLSIL.

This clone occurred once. This chain's CDR3 is CASSQFTGTSGVYNEQFF. For the CDR3, the DNA is TGCGCCAGCAGCCAATTCACCGGGACTAGCGGGGTTTACAATGAGCAGTTCTTC. The chain uses TRBV4-3 and TRBJ2-1; 13 bases agree with TRBD2. There are 18 residues in the CDR3. Germline CDR1 is LGHNA and CDR2 is YSLEER. V gave up 2 bases and J gave up 4 bases; unmatched junction bases: 8.

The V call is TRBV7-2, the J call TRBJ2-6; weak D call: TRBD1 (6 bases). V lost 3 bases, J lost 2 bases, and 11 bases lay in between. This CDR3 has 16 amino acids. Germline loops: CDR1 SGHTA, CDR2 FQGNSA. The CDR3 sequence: CASSLYGTPGANVLTF. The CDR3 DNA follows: TGTGCCAGCAGCTTGTACGGGACACCTGGGGCCAACGTCCTGACTTTC. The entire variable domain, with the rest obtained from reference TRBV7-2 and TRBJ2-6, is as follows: GAGVSQSPSNKVTEKGKDVELRCDPISGHTALYWYRQSLGQGLEFLIYFQGNSAPDKSGLPSDRFSAERTGGSVSTLTIQRTQQEDSAVYLCASSLYGTPGANVLTFGAGSRLTVL.

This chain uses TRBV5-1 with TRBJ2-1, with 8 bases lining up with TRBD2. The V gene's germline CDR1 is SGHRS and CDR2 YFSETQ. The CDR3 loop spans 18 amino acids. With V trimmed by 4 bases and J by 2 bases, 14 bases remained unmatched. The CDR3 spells CASSLGGSGRAAYNEQFF. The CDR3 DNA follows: TGCGCCAGCAGCCTCGGGGGGAGCGGGAGAGCCGCCTACAATGAGCAGTTCTTC.

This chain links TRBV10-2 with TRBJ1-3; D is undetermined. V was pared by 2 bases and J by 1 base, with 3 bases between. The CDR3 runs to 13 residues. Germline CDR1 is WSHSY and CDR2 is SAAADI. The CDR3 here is CASSEQSGNTIYF. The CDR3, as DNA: TGCGCCAGCAGTGAGCAATCTGGAAACACCATATATTTT.

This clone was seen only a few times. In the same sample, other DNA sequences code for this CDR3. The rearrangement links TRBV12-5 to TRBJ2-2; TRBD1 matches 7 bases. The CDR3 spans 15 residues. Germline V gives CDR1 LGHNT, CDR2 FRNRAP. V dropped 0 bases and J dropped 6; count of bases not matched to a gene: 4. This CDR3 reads CASGLVGQGAGELFF. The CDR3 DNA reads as TGTGCTAGTGGTTTGGTAGGCCAGGGGGCCGGGGAGCTGTTTTTT.

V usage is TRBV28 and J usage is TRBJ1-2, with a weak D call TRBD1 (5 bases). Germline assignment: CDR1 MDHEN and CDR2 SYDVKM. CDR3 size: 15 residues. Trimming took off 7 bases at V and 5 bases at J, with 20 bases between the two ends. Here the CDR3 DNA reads TGTGCCAGCATCCCACCTCGGGGGGGTAGATATGGCTACACCTTC. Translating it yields CASIPPRGGRYGYTF.

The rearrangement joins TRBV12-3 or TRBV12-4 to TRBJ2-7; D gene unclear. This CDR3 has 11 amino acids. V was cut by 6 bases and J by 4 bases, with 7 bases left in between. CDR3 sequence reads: CASSPVYEQYF. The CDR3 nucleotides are TGTGCCAGCAGCCCGGTTTACGAGCAGTACTTC.

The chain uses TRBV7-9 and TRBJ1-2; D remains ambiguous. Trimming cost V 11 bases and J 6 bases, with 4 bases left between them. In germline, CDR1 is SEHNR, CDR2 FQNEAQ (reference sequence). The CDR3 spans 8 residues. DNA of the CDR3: TGTGCCTATGATGGCTACACCTTC. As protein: CAYDGYTF.

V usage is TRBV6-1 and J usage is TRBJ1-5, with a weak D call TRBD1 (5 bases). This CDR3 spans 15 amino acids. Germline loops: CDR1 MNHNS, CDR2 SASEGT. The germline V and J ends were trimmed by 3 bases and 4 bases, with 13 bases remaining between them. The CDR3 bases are TGTGCCAGCAGTGAGGGGCACCTTGGGAATCAGCCCCAGCATTTT. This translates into CASSEGHLGNQPQHF.

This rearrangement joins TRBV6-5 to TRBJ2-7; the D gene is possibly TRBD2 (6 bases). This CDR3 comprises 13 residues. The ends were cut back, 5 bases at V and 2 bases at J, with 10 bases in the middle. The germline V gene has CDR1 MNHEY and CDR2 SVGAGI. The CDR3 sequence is CASSRDSTYEQYF. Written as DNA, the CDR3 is TGTGCCAGCAGTCGGGACTCGACCTACGAGCAGTACTTC.

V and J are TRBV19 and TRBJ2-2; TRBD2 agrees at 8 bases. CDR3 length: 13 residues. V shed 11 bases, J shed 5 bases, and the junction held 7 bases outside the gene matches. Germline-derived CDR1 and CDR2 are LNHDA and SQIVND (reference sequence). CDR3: CAGRERETGELFF. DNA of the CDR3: TGTGCCGGGAGGGAGCGGGAGACCGGGGAGCTGTTTTTT.

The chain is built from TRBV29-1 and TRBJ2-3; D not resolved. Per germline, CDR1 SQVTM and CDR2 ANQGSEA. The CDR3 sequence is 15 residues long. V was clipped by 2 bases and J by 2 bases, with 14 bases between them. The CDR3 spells CSVETRRGYTDTQYF. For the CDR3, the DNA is TGCAGCGTTGAAACTCGTCGAGGTTACACAGATACGCAGTATTTT.

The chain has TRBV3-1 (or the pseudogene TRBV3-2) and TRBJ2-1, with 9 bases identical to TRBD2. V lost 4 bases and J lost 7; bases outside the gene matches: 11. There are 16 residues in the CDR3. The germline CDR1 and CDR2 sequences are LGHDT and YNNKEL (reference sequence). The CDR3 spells CASSLLGSGRKNEQFF. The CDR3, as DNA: TGTGCCAGCAGCCTCTTGGGCAGCGGGAGGAAGAATGAGCAGTTCTTC.

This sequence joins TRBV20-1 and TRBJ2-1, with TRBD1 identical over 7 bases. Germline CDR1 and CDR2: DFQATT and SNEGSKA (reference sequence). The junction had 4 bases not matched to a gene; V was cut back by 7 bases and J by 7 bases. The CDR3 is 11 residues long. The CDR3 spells CSERGPNEQFF. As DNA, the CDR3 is TGCAGTGAAAGGGGGCCTAATGAGCAGTTCTTC.